This entry concerns a single T cell receptor beta chain. The sample originates from a study of cytomegalovirus exposure and HLA in healthy donors. The PCR contained 60 Vbeta and 13 Jbeta primers. Profiled with immunoSEQ multiplex PCR; TCRdb holds only in-frame clones, not every one. The data show some 130,000 clones, roughly 70% seen once. Source material: PBMCs. The TCR comes from a man aged 30 to 45 in good health and CMV-seronegative.

CDR3 sequence (DNA): TGCGCCAGCAGCTTGGACGGACAGGGAGGAAACACCATATATTTT. Protein sequence: CASSLDGQGGNTIYF. This chain uses TRBV5-1 with TRBJ1-3; TRBD1 matches 8 bases. CDR3 length: 15 amino acids. V shed 0 bases and J 4 bases; nucleotides not matched to a gene: 3. The germline V gene encodes CDR1 SGHRS and CDR2 YFSETQ. Together with reference TRBV5-1 and TRBJ1-3, the CDR3 gives the full variable domain: KAGVTQTPRYLIKTRGQQVTLSCSPISGHRSVSWYQQTPGQGLQFLFEYFSETQRNKGNFPGRFSGRQFSNSRSEMNVSTLELGDSALYLCASSLDGQGGNTIYFGEGSWLTVV.